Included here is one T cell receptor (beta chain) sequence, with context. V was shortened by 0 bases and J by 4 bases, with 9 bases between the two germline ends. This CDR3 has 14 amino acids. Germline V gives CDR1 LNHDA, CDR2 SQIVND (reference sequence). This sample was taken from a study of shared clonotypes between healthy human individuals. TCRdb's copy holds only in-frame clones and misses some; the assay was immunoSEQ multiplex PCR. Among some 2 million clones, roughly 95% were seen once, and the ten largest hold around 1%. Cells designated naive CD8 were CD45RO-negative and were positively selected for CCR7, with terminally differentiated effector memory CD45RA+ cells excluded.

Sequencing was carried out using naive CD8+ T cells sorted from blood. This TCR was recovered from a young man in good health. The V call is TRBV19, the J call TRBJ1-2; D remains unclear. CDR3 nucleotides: TGTGCCAGTAGTATAGATCAGGAAATCTATGGCTACACCTTC. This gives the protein CASSIDQEIYGYTF.